This T cell receptor (beta chain) was found in a study of blood T cell repertoires in COVID-19. Whole-study context: Sites across the United States, Italy and Spain contributed samples from acute and convalescent COVID-19. Sample material is recorded as cDNA or gDNA derived from T cells, B-cell-depleted T cells, or PBMCs.

The CDR3 sequence is 13 residues long. V lost 2 bases, J lost 2 bases, and 6 bases lay in between. Germline V gives CDR1 MNHNS, CDR2 SASEGT. Authors' data handling: Nucleated cell counts were estimated from reference gene primer amplification. Here immunoSEQ multiplex PCR was the method, and the copy in TCRdb shows in-frame clones only, minus some. The DNA was the basis for D and trimming; V, J and clone size are from that table. The profile shows some 110,000 clones, around four fifths of them singletons. Comment on this clone: At the DNA level, this CDR3 is encoded by other sequences in the same sample as well.

The sequenced sample was peripheral blood. This rearrangement joins TRBV6-1 to TRBJ1-1; perhaps TRBD1 as D (5 bases). The sequence derives from an older woman with acute or convalescent COVID-19. The CDR3: CASSEQGNTEAFF. The CDR3 DNA follows: TGTGCCAGCAGTGAACAGGGAAACACTGAAGCTTTCTTT.